The clone carrying this T cell receptor beta chain was observed many times. The antigen is not known. Unsorted libraries used 2 million PBMCs kept at -80 degrees C. Synthesis of cDNA was performed by 5'RACE using 10-nucleotide random UMIs. TCRdb reanalysed the 5' RACE reads using MiXCR and keeps one entry per CDR3 protein. The table has about 50,000 distinct CDR3 sequences, approximately 16% seen once. The sample comes from a study of neurological immune-mediated disorders. General study points: Sharing of CDR3 amino acid sequences among expanded clones across subjects was absent, suggesting private repertoires in all groups.

This CDR3 is 15 amino acids long. In germline, CDR1 is SGHKS, CDR2 YYEKEE (reference sequence). Trimming removed 4 bases from V and 7 bases from J; junction bases left unmatched: 7. This TCR was recovered from a man aged 55 to 70 in good health. Sequencing was done on a sample of PBMCs. The chain uses TRBV5-5 and TRBJ2-1; 11 bases line up with TRBD1. The CDR3 here is CASSTTGTGGNEQFF. DNA of the CDR3: TGTGCCAGCAGCACCACCGGGACAGGGGGTAATGAGCAGTTCTTC.